A single sample is the source of the 14 T cell receptor beta chains below, sequenced in a study of T cell clonotyping in hematopoietic cell transplantation. Data came from immunoSEQ multiplex PCR; TCRdb stores just in-frame clones and leaves some out. Of about 44,000 clones listed, 90% to 95% are singletons. The sequenced sample was peripheral blood mononuclear cells. The receptors shown here come from a woman aged 45-60 years in good health. Some clones in this sample may be carry-over from other donors' samples.

The genes are TRBV10-3 and TRBJ1-1, with a weak D call TRBD1 (5 bases). There are 13 residues in the CDR3. Per the germline V gene, CDR1 is ENHRY and CDR2 is SYGVKD. V was shortened by 2 bases and J by 5 bases, with 9 bases between the two germline ends. The CDR3 DNA reads as TGTGCCATCAGTGAGGACAGTCCGACTGAAGCTTTCTTT. Protein product: CAISEDSPTEAFF.

The chain couples TRBV7-3 to TRBJ2-3; D uncertain. The germline CDR1 and CDR2 sequences are SGHTA and FQGTGA. Between the trimmed V and J ends, which lost 2 bases and 2 bases, there was a span of 5 bases. The CDR3 is made up of 13 amino acids. In DNA form, the CDR3 reads TGTGCCAGCAGCTTACCCGACACAGATACGCAGTATTTT. Translating gives CASSLPDTDTQYF. Full variable domain (rest looked up from reference TRBV7-3 and TRBJ2-3): GAGVSQTPSNKVTEKGKYVELRCDPISGHTALYWYRQSLGQGPEFLIYFQGTGAADDSGLPNDRFFAVRPEGSVSTLKIQRTERGDSAVYLCASSLPDTDTQYFGPGTRLTVL.

The chain's CDR3 is CSVDFLGQWETQYF. The CDR3, as DNA: TGCAGCGTTGACTTTCTGGGACAGTGGGAGACCCAGTACTTC. This chain joins TRBV29-1 and TRBJ2-5; 7 bases line up with TRBD1. Per the germline V gene, CDR1 is SQVTM and CDR2 is ANQGSEA. The CDR3 length is 14 residues. The junction had 9 bases not matched to a gene; V was cut back by 3 bases and J by 5 bases.

This chain joins TRBV10-3 and TRBJ2-2; 11 nucleotides agree with TRBD2. The CDR3 consists of 15 residues. The V segment lost 10 bases and the J segment 5 bases; nucleotides outside the gene matches: 9. Germline assignment: CDR1 ENHRY and CDR2 SYGVKD. Here the CDR3 DNA reads TGTGCCACAACAAAACTAGCGGGGGAGACCGGGGAGCTGTTTTTT. This sequence encodes CATTKLAGETGELFF.

This chain connects TRBV5-1 to TRBJ1-5; no definite D call. V lost 0 bases, J lost 0 bases, and 4 bases lay in between. The germline CDR1 and CDR2 sequences are SGHRS and YFSETQ. The CDR3 contains 14 residues. This chain's CDR3 is CASSLGTSNQPQHF. The CDR3 DNA follows: TGCGCCAGCAGCTTGGGTACTAGCAATCAGCCCCAGCATTTT.

The chain combines TRBV19 with TRBJ2-1; TRBD2 might be the D (5 bases). The germline V and J ends were trimmed by 5 bases and 6 bases, with 14 bases remaining between them. The CDR3 is 14 amino acids. The germline V gene has CDR1 LNHDA and CDR2 SQIVND (reference sequence). This chain's CDR3 is CASSPDRGSNEQFF. In nucleotides, the CDR3 is TGTGCCAGTAGTCCCGACCGGGGTTCCAATGAGCAGTTCTTC.

The table lists this clone with a count of one. The chain couples TRBV7-3 to TRBJ1-1, with unresolved D. The CDR3 has 14 amino acids. Germline V CDR1 and CDR2: SGHTA, FQGTGA. V lost 1 base and J lost 5, with 11 bases in between. The CDR3 DNA is TGTGCCAGCAGCTTAATAGCAGGATTGACTGAAGCTTTCTTT. It yields the protein CASSLIAGLTEAFF.

The chain combines TRBV9 with TRBJ2-3, with a possible D match to TRBD1 (6 bases). CDR3 length: 17 residues. Trimming left V 4 bases short and J 0 bases short, with 18 bases between. Germline V lookup: CDR1 SGDLS, CDR2 YYNGEE. CDR3 loop: CASSPRKAGESTDTQYF. The CDR3 DNA reads TGTGCCAGCAGCCCACGGAAGGCAGGGGAAAGCACAGATACGCAGTATTTT.

The table lists this clone with a count of one. The chain links TRBV28 to TRBJ1-2; D is unresolved. Trimming stripped 4 bases from V and 0 bases from J, with 18 bases between. Germline CDR1 reads MDHEN; CDR2 reads SYDVKM. CDR3 size: 17 residues. CDR3 amino acids: CASSSREGGQSNYGYTF. The CDR3 coding sequence is TGTGCCAGCAGTTCTCGCGAGGGTGGTCAGTCTAACTATGGCTACACCTTC.

The chain recombines TRBV5-6 with TRBJ2-7, with TRBD1 matching over 7 bases. With 3 bases clipped from V and 2 bases from J, the junction kept 5 bases outside the gene matches. The V gene's germline CDR1 is SGHDT and CDR2 YYEEEE. The CDR3 is 14 amino acids. CDR3 in amino acids: CASSYDRVTYEQYF. Here the CDR3 DNA reads TGTGCCAGCAGCTACGACAGGGTTACCTACGAGCAGTACTTC.

In DNA, the CDR3 is TGTGCCAGCAGCTTACAGCTAGCGGACAATGAGCAGTTCTTC. Its protein product is CASSLQLADNEQFF. The genes are TRBV7-2 and TRBJ2-1, with 7 nucleotides matching TRBD2. The germline V gene encodes CDR1 SGHTA and CDR2 FQGNSA. J gave up 5 bases and V 2 bases, and 3 bases lay outside the gene matches. This CDR3 has 14 residues.

This clone came up once. This chain joins TRBV7-9 and TRBJ2-5; possible D gene TRBD2, 5 bases. CDR1 and CDR2 (germline): SEHNR, FQNEAQ (reference sequence). CDR3 length: 14 amino acids. V gave up 5 bases and J gave up 2 bases, with 12 bases separating them. CDR3 sequence (DNA): TGTGCCAGCAGCGGCCTATGGAGGCAAGAGACCCAGTACTTC. Residues: CASSGLWRQETQYF.

The J gene is TRBJ1-1, the V gene TRBV5-1; 12 bases are a match to TRBD1. With V trimmed by 7 bases and J by 6 bases, 4 bases remained unmatched. This CDR3 contains 13 residues. Per germline, CDR1 SGHRS and CDR2 YFSETQ. The CDR3 region has the DNA TGCGCCAGCGGGGGACAGGGGGCCCCTGAAGCTTTCTTT. Protein product: CASGGQGAPEAFF.

The chain employs TRBV27 and TRBJ2-2; TRBD2 might be the D (6 bases). This CDR3 comprises 13 residues. With 7 bases removed from V and 5 bases from J, the gap between germline ends came to 11 bases. In germline, CDR1 is MNHEY, CDR2 SMNVEV (reference sequence). In DNA form, the CDR3 reads TGTGCCAGCAAAGTGGGGGGTACCGGGGAGCTGTTTTTT. Protein: CASKVGGTGELFF.